This is a list of T cell receptor beta chains from one sample in a study of cytotoxic CD8 clonotypes in ibrutinib-treated CLL. Using immunoSEQ multiplex PCR, the repertoire was profiled, and TCRdb retains in-frame clones only, with some absent. In the table there are some 92,000 clones, around 77% of which are singletons. Source: PBMCs, taken after 24 months of ibrutinib treatment. The receptor source for this set is a human donor with chronic lymphocytic leukemia. Both conserved end residues are part of each CDR3. The order of the fields is CDR3 DNA, CDR3 protein, clone size, D gene, J gene, V gene. The D gene is left open where the match is weak. Size tells how often a clone was seen (once, few, many) or the class of an expanded clone, and some rows leave it out.

CDR3nt: TGTGCCAGCTCACCAGGGCAGGGGAGTAATGAGCAGTTCTTC; CDR3aa: CASSPGQGSNEQFF; abundance: NA; d_gene: NA; j_gene: TRBJ2-1; v_gene: TRBV18
CDR3nt: TGTGCCAGCAGCGTAGTAAAAGTTGTCTCCGATGCTGAAGCTTTCTTT; CDR3aa: CASSVVKVVSDAEAFF; abundance: NA; d_gene: NA; j_gene: TRBJ1-1; v_gene: TRBV9
CDR3nt: TGCGCCAGCGGAGGTGGTAGCGGGAGAGGCAATGAGCAGTTCTTC; CDR3aa: CASGGGSGRGNEQFF; abundance: NA; d_gene: TRBD2; j_gene: TRBJ2-1; v_gene: TRBV5-1
CDR3nt: TGTGCCAGCAGCTTTAAACTTCACAGGGGACCGATCACCTACGAGCAGTACTTC; CDR3aa: CASSFKLHRGPITYEQYF; abundance: once; d_gene: TRBD1; j_gene: TRBJ2-7; v_gene: TRBV7-2
CDR3nt: TGTGCCAGCAGTGTTTACAGGGGTGGCTACACCTTC; CDR3aa: CASSVYRGGYTF; abundance: once; d_gene: TRBD1; j_gene: TRBJ1-2; v_gene: TRBV28
CDR3nt: TGCGCCAGCAGCTTTGACAGGGGTGGAAAATCACCCCTCCACTTT; CDR3aa: CASSFDRGGKSPLHF; abundance: once; d_gene: TRBD1; j_gene: TRBJ1-6; v_gene: TRBV5-1
CDR3nt: TGTGCCAGCAGCTCTCCTAGATCCGCAACTAATGAAAAACTGTTTTTT; CDR3aa: CASSSPRSATNEKLFF; abundance: NA; d_gene: NA; j_gene: TRBJ1-4; v_gene: TRBV7-9
CDR3nt: TGTGCCAGCAGCCCTACGGACGGATTCTATGGCTACACCTTC; CDR3aa: CASSPTDGFYGYTF; abundance: few; d_gene: NA; j_gene: TRBJ1-2; v_gene: TRBV27
CDR3nt: TGTGCCAGCAGTGAAGAGGGAGGGACTGAAGCTTTCTTT; CDR3aa: CASSEEGGTEAFF; abundance: NA; d_gene: NA; j_gene: TRBJ1-1; v_gene: TRBV2
CDR3nt: TGTGCCAGCTCCCTCAAGGAGGGCTACGAGCAGTACTTC; CDR3aa: CASSLKEGYEQYF; abundance: NA; d_gene: NA; j_gene: TRBJ2-7; v_gene: TRBV18
CDR3nt: TGTGCCAGCAGCCTAGCGGGCCCCTACGAGCAGTACTTC; CDR3aa: CASSLAGPYEQYF; abundance: NA; d_gene: TRBD2; j_gene: TRBJ2-7; v_gene: TRBV7-3
CDR3nt: TGCAGCGCCGCGGACAACTCCTACGAGCAGTACTTC; CDR3aa: CSAADNSYEQYF; abundance: NA; d_gene: NA; j_gene: TRBJ2-7; v_gene: TRBV29-1
CDR3nt: TGTGCCAGCAGTTTTAGTGGCCCATCCTACGAGCAGTACTTC; CDR3aa: CASSFSGPSYEQYF; abundance: NA; d_gene: NA; j_gene: TRBJ2-7; v_gene: TRBV27
CDR3nt: TGTGCCAGCAGTCTATATACGAGCACTGAAGCTTTCTTT; CDR3aa: CASSLYTSTEAFF; abundance: NA; d_gene: NA; j_gene: TRBJ1-1; v_gene: TRBV27
CDR3nt: TGCAGCGCCCGTACCGTCGGGGAGCAGTACTTC; CDR3aa: CSARTVGEQYF; abundance: once; d_gene: NA; j_gene: TRBJ2-7; v_gene: TRBV29-1